One and the same sample provided the 16 T cell receptor beta chains below, sequenced in a study of technical replicates of blood from a handful of donors. Clones were read by immunoSEQ multiplex PCR, and TCRdb kept only the in-frame ones, dropping some. Of tens of thousands of clones in the sample, around 97% were seen once. The material sequenced was T cells isolated from PBMCs. The source is a human donor in good health.

The DNA of the CDR3 is TGTGCCAGCAGGGCCTATGGCTACACCTTC. As protein: CASRAYGYTF. The chain employs TRBV2 and TRBJ1-2; D not resolved. In germline, CDR1 is SNHLY, CDR2 FYNNEI. The ends were cut back, 6 bases at V and 4 bases at J, with 3 bases in the middle. CDR3 length equals 10 residues.

The chain employs TRBV29-1 and TRBJ1-1; D is unclear. The CDR3 length is 19 residues. Looked up from germline, CDR1 is SQVTM and CDR2 is ANQGSEA. Trimming took off 5 bases at V and 1 base at J, with 29 bases between the two ends. CDR3 protein: CSVIGLVRGQIPSNTEAFF. DNA for the CDR3: TGCAGCGTTATTGGCTTGGTGCGAGGTCAAATACCTTCGAACACTGAAGCTTTCTTT.

The chain has TRBV27 and TRBJ2-1, with TRBD1 matching over 8 bases. V lost 3 bases to trimming and J lost 0 bases; unmatched junction nucleotides: 1. CDR3 length: 15 amino acids. CDR1 and CDR2 from the germline V gene are MNHEY and SMNVEV (reference sequence). As DNA, the CDR3 is TGTGCCAGCAGTTTGGGGACAGGCTCCTACAATGAGCAGTTCTTC. Translated: CASSLGTGSYNEQFF.

V is TRBV10-1 and J is TRBJ2-1; D gene uncertain. The CDR3 sequence is 15 residues long. V gave up 2 bases and J gave up 0 bases, with 8 bases separating them. Germline assignment: CDR1 WNHNN and CDR2 SYGVQD (reference sequence). CDR3 DNA: TGCGCCAGCAGTGAGATAGATCCCTCCTACAATGAGCAGTTCTTC. Translating it yields CASSEIDPSYNEQFF.

This chain connects TRBV6-5 to TRBJ2-7; D perhaps matches TRBD1 (6 bases). CDR1 and CDR2 from the germline V gene are MNHEY and SVGAGI. Trimming stripped 5 bases from V and 1 base from J, with 15 bases between. The CDR3 has 15 residues. The CDR3: CASSVDRRPSYEQYF. In nucleotides, the CDR3 is TGTGCCAGCAGTGTCGACAGGAGACCTTCCTACGAGCAGTACTTC.

This clone was seen just once. V usage is TRBV19 and J usage is TRBJ1-5, with D maybe TRBD1 (6 bases). The ends were cut back, 5 bases at V and 5 bases at J, with 22 bases in the middle. Germline loops: CDR1 LNHDA, CDR2 SQIVND (reference sequence). This CDR3 is 17 amino acids long. The CDR3 sequence is CASSVGLRDIRDQPQHF. In nucleotides, the CDR3 is TGTGCCAGTAGTGTAGGACTCCGGGACATCCGAGATCAGCCCCAGCATTTT.

This chain connects TRBV5-1 to TRBJ1-4; D uncertain. The CDR3 is made up of 13 amino acids. Per the germline V gene, CDR1 is SGHRS and CDR2 is YFSETQ. V was cut by 0 bases and J by 8 bases, with 8 bases left in between. In DNA form, the CDR3 reads TGCGCCAGCAGCTTGGATCCCCAAGAAAAACTGTTTTTT. This codes for CASSLDPQEKLFF.

The chain couples TRBV11-2 to TRBJ1-2; D not certain. The germline V gene encodes CDR1 SGHAT and CDR2 FQNNGV. CDR3 length equals 13 residues. Trimming cost V 5 bases and J 1 base, with 8 bases left between them. The CDR3 DNA reads TGTGCCAGCAGCCCGTACAGTAACTATGGCTACACCTTC. It specifies CASSPYSNYGYTF.

The genes are TRBV27 and TRBJ1-2, with 10 bases aligning to TRBD1. There are 16 residues in the CDR3. Germline V CDR1 and CDR2: MNHEY, SMNVEV (reference sequence). Unmatched junction bases numbered 9, after V lost 0 bases and J lost 8 bases. As DNA, the CDR3 is TGTGCCAGCAGTTTATCGACAGGGGGCTCGACCCGCGGCTACACCTTC. It translates to CASSLSTGGSTRGYTF.

This chain links TRBV2 with TRBJ1-6, with D possibly being TRBD1 (5 bases). V lost 5 bases and J lost 3, with 14 bases in between. Germline V CDR1 and CDR2: SNHLY, FYNNEI. The CDR3 length is 16 residues. Written as DNA, the CDR3 is TGTGCCAGCAGTTCCGGGGGTGGCATCTATAATTCACCCCTCCACTTT. This gives the protein CASSSGGGIYNSPLHF. Supplemented by reference TRBV2 and TRBJ1-6, the full variable domain reads EPEVTQTPSHQVTQMGQEVILRCVPISNHLYFYWYRQILGQKVEFLVSFYNNEISEKSEIFDDQFSVERPDGSNFTLKIRSTKLEDSAMYFCASSSGGGIYNSPLHFGNGTRLTVT.

This chain joins TRBV27 and TRBJ2-7; D is uncertain. The CDR3 length is 14 residues. CDR1 MNHEY and CDR2 SMNVEV come from the germline V gene (reference sequence). Between the trimmed V and J ends, which lost 3 bases and 2 bases, there was a span of 11 bases. In DNA, the CDR3 is TGTGCCAGCAGTTTGAGTCAACTCGCCTACGAGCAGTACTTC. Protein sequence: CASSLSQLAYEQYF.

The V and J genes are TRBV5-5 and TRBJ2-2; tentatively, D is TRBD1 (6 bases). The germline V gene encodes CDR1 SGHKS and CDR2 YYEKEE (reference sequence). CDR3 length equals 17 residues. Trimming took off 2 bases at V and 4 bases at J, with 18 bases between the two ends. In DNA, the CDR3 is TGTGCCAGCAGCTTCTACGATACAGGGTCGGGCACCGGGGAGCTGTTTTTT. Its translation is CASSFYDTGSGTGELFF.

The gene calls are TRBV7-9 and TRBJ2-2, with D tentatively TRBD2 (7 bases). The germline V gene encodes CDR1 SEHNR and CDR2 FQNEAQ (reference sequence). Trimming stripped 5 bases from V and 1 base from J, with 23 bases between. The CDR3 runs 19 residues. The CDR3 DNA is TGTGCCAGCAGCCCCCGACTATTTGGGAGGGGGAGGAACACCGGGGAGCTGTTTTTT. Protein: CASSPRLFGRGRNTGELFF.

The chain is built from TRBV11-2 and TRBJ2-1; 8 bases line up with TRBD1. Germline CDR1 SGHAT, CDR2 FQNNGV. V shed 2 bases and J 5 bases; nucleotides not matched to a gene: 14. CDR3 size: 18 residues. CDR3 nucleotides: TGTGCCAGCAGCTTACAGGGGGCATGGTCTAGTGACCACAATGAGCAGTTCTTC. Protein: CASSLQGAWSSDHNEQFF.

V is TRBV7-9 and J is TRBJ2-7; 10 bases line up with TRBD1. The CDR3 extends over 15 amino acids. The V gene end was trimmed by 3 bases and the J gene end by 5 bases; junction bases not matched to a gene: 7. Per the germline V gene, CDR1 is SEHNR and CDR2 is FQNEAQ (reference sequence). The CDR3 DNA follows: TGTGCCAGCAGCTTCCACCGGGACAGGGGCCACGAGCAGTACTTC. This sequence encodes CASSFHRDRGHEQYF.

The gene calls are TRBV5-3 and TRBJ1-1; D may be TRBD1 (6 bases). TRBV5-3 carries the ORF label, with uncertain function. With 4 bases removed from V and 1 base from J, the gap between germline ends came to 17 bases. The CDR3 runs 16 residues. The CDR3 loop is CARSHSGTLENTEAFF. The CDR3, as DNA: TGTGCCAGAAGCCACTCCGGGACACTAGAGAACACTGAAGCTTTCTTT.